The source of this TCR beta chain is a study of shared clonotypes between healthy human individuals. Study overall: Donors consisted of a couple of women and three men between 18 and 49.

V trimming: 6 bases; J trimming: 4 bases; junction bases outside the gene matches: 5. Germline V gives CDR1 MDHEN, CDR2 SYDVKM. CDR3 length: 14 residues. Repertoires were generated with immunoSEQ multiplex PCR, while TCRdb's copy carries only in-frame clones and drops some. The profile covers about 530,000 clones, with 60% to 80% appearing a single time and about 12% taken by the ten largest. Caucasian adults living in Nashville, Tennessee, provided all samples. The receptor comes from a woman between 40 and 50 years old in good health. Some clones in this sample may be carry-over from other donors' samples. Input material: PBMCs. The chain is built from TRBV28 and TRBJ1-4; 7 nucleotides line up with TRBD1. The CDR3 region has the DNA TGTGCCAGCAGCCCGGGACAGCTTAATGAAAAACTGTTTTTT. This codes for CASSPGQLNEKLFF.